One sample yielded the 10 T cell receptor beta chains listed below, sequenced in a study of T cell repertoires in cytomegalovirus infection. Each CDR3 protein gets one entry after TCRdb re-called the reads with MiXCR. The table includes approximately 150,000 distinct CDR3 sequences, approximately 17% detected once. Sequenced material: CD8+ T cells from PBMCs. These TCRs come from a human donor in good health (CMV status not recorded). Some clones in this sample may be carry-over from other donors' samples.

This sequence joins TRBV6-5 and TRBJ1-1; D not certain. Per the germline V gene, CDR1 is MNHEY and CDR2 is SVGAGI. Trimming removed 6 bases from V and 10 bases from J, with 12 bases in between. The length of the CDR3 is 11 residues. The CDR3 here is CASRSTRGAFF. The CDR3 region has the DNA TGTGCCAGCAGGTCAACACGCGGAGCTTTCTTT.

This clonotype appeared a few times. The chain links TRBV5-8 to TRBJ2-7; D is unclear. Trimming removed 6 bases from V and 1 base from J, with 8 bases in between. The CDR3 extends over 12 amino acids. Germline CDR1 reads SGHTS; CDR2 reads YDEGEE. As DNA, the CDR3 is TGTGCCAGCACCTTCTCGTCCTACGAGCAGTACTTC. This translates into CASTFSSYEQYF.

This clonotype has a handful of counts. This chain connects TRBV7-9 to TRBJ2-1, with 11 nucleotides matching TRBD2. The J segment lost 7 bases and the V segment lost 5 bases, leaving 10 bases of the junction unmatched. Germline V gene sequence: CDR1 SEHNR, CDR2 FQNEAQ (reference sequence). The CDR3 spans 16 residues. CDR3: CASSRTPGLAVNEQFF. The CDR3 DNA reads as TGTGCCAGCAGCCGGACCCCGGGACTAGCGGTTAATGAGCAGTTCTTC.

V and J are TRBV6-2 or TRBV6-3 and TRBJ1-2; tentative D call: TRBD1 (6 bases). The CDR3 is 12 amino acids. Germline CDR1 MNHEY, CDR2 SVGEGT. V was pared by 5 bases and J by 4 bases, with 8 bases between. As DNA, the CDR3 is TGTGCCAGCAGTAAGACAGGCTATGGCTACACCTTC. Its translation: CASSKTGYGYTF.

The rearrangement joins TRBV10-3 to TRBJ2-7; D gene unclear. The V gene lost 0 bases and the J gene lost 1 base, with 7 bases spanning the gap. CDR3 length equals 14 residues. Germline-derived CDR1 and CDR2 are ENHRY and SYGVKD. The CDR3, as DNA: TGTGCCATCAGTGAGTCGGGCAGGTCCTACGAGCAGTACTTC. Protein product: CAISESGRSYEQYF.

The J gene is TRBJ1-1, the V gene TRBV7-9, with 9 bases matching TRBD1. The trim removed 4 bases at V and 0 bases at J, leaving 3 bases unmatched. The CDR3 has 15 amino acids. Germline loops: CDR1 SEHNR, CDR2 FQNEAQ (reference sequence). This CDR3 is CASSSDRGMNTEAFF. CDR3 DNA: TGTGCCAGCAGCTCGGACAGGGGTATGAACACTGAAGCTTTCTTT.

Ten or more counts support this clonotype. The CDR3: CASSVGGDTQYF. CDR3 DNA sequence: TGTGCCAGCAGCGTAGGGGGCGATACGCAGTATTTT. V usage is TRBV7-2 and J usage is TRBJ2-3, with 7 bases lining up with TRBD1. The CDR3 is 12 amino acids. Germline loops: CDR1 SGHTA, CDR2 FQGNSA. Trimming took 5 bases from V and 6 from J; bases not matched to a gene: 2.

This chain joins TRBV19 and TRBJ2-7; 7 positions match TRBD2. The CDR3 runs 15 residues. Germline-derived CDR1 and CDR2 are LNHDA and SQIVND (reference sequence). Losses at the gene ends were 3 bases for V and 6 bases for J; bases not matched to a gene: 11. The CDR3 spells CASSITGGEGIEQYF. CDR3 DNA sequence: TGTGCCAGTAGTATTACCGGCGGGGAGGGCATCGAGCAGTACTTC.

This clonotype appeared a few times. This chain joins TRBV29-1 and TRBJ1-1; TRBD1 might be the D (5 bases). Per the germline V gene, CDR1 is SQVTM and CDR2 is ANQGSEA. CDR3 length: 15 amino acids. Trimming removed 0 bases at V and 6 bases at J, with 17 bases between. This CDR3 is CSVEDPRQARAEAFF. In DNA, the CDR3 is TGCAGCGTTGAAGATCCCCGACAAGCCAGGGCTGAAGCTTTCTTT.

This clonotype showed up just a few times. The rearrangement joins TRBV7-6 to TRBJ1-2; D not resolved. V was shortened by 2 bases and J by 8 bases, with 18 bases between the two germline ends. CDR1 and CDR2 (germline): SGHVS, FNYEAQ. CDR3 length: 15 amino acids. CDR3 residues: CASSLSTGNLQGYTF. DNA of the CDR3: TGTGCCAGCAGCTTAAGTACGGGCAACCTCCAGGGCTACACCTTC.